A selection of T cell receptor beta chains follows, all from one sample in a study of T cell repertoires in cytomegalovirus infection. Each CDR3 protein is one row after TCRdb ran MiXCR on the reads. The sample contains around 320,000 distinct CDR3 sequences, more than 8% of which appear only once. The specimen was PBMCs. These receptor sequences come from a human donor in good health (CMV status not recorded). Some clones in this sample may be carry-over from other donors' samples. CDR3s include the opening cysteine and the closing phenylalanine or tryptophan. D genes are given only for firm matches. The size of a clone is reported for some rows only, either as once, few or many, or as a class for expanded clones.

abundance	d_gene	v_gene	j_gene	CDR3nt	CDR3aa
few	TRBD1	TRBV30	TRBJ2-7	TGTGCCTGGAGTGTAACAGGGGGTAGCGAGCAGTACTTC	CAWSVTGGSEQYF
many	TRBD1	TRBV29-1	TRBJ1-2	TGCAGCGTCGACCAGGGGGCCGGGGGCTACACCTTC	CSVDQGAGGYTF
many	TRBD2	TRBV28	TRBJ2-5	TGTGCCAGCAGTTGGAGACTAGCGGGGTACCAAGAGACCCAGTACTTC	CASSWRLAGYQETQYF
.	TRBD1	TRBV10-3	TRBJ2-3	TGTGCCATCAGTGACCCGGGACAGGGTAAAGATACGCAGTATTTT	CAISDPGQGKDTQYF
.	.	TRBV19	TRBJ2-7	TGTGCCAGTACCGACGGCCTGACCTCGGGAGAGCAGTACTTC	CASTDGLTSGEQYF
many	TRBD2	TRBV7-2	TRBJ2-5	TGTGCCAGCAGCCTAACGTTACTAGCGGGGGAGACCCAGTACTTC	CASSLTLLAGETQYF
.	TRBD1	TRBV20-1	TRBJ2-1	TGCAGTGCCCCCGGACAGGGCTCCTACAATGAGCAGTTCTTC	CSAPGQGSYNEQFF
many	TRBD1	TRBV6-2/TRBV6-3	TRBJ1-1	TGTGCCAGCAGCGACGGCCGGGACAGGGGCGCCAGACGCGCTCGTGAAGCTTTCTTT	CASSDGRDRGARRAREAFF
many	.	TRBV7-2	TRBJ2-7	TGTGCCAGCAGCCTAGAGGGCCACGAGCAGTACTTC	CASSLEGHEQYF
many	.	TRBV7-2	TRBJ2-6	TGTGCCAGCAGATCAGGATTCTCTGGGGCCAACGTCCTGACTTTC	CASRSGFSGANVLTF